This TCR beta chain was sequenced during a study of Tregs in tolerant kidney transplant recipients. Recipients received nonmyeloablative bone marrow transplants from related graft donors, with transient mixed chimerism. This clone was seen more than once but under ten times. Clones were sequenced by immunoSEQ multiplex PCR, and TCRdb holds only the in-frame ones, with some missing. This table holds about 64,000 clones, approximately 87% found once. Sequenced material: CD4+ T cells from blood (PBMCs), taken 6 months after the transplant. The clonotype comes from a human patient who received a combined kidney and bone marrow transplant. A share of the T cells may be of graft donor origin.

The CDR3 DNA sequence: TGTGCCAGCAGCCCTTTGGGGCCCGAGGCGGAGACCCAGTACTTC. This encodes CASSPLGPEAETQYF. The chain carries TRBV14 and TRBJ2-5, with D perhaps matching TRBD1 (5 bases). Between the trimmed V and J ends, which lost 4 bases and 5 bases, there was a span of 17 bases. Germline V gives CDR1 SGHDN, CDR2 FVKESK. The CDR3 runs to 15 residues.